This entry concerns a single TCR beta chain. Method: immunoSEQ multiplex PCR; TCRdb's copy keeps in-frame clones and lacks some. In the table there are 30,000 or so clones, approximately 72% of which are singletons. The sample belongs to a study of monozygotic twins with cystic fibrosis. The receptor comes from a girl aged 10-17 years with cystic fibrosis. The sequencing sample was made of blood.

The CDR3 loop reads CASSESANTGELFF. The DNA of the CDR3 is TGTGCCAGCAGCGAATCAGCGAACACCGGGGAGCTGTTTTTT. V usage is TRBV9 and J usage is TRBJ2-2; D remains ambiguous. This CDR3 contains 14 residues. The germline gives CDR1 SGDLS, CDR2 YYNGEE. V lost 3 bases to trimming and J lost 0 bases, with 6 bases between them.